This T cell receptor (beta chain) appears in the sequencing data of a study of blood T cell repertoires in COVID-19. Study information: Samples taken during acute and convalescent COVID-19 were collected in the United States, Italy and Spain. Sources were T cells, B-cell-depleted T cells, or PBMCs; the material itself was cDNA or gDNA.

There are 14 residues in the CDR3. Germline CDR1 MGHRA, CDR2 YSYEKL. The V gene lost 1 base and the J gene lost 4 bases, with 10 bases spanning the gap. As handled by the study authors: The assay estimated nucleated cells by amplifying reference gene primers. Sequencing used immunoSEQ multiplex PCR; TCRdb keeps in-frame clones, though not all of them. D and trimming were read from the DNA, whereas the V and J calls and clone size are those reported in that table. This sample has some 160,000 clones, with approximately 87% found just once. This chain links TRBV4-1 with TRBJ1-2; D possibly corresponds to TRBD1 (5 bases). Sample: peripheral blood. The source is a woman between 65 and 79 years old with acute or convalescent COVID-19. The CDR3: CASSQGGGVYGYTF. The CDR3 nucleotides are TGCGCCAGCAGCCAAGGAGGAGGGGTCTATGGCTACACCTTC.